These T cell receptor beta chains were read from a single sample in a study of T cells after yellow fever vaccination. TCRdb reprocessed the 5' RACE reads via MiXCR and lists one record per CDR3 protein. The sample comprises 400,000 or so distinct CDR3 sequences, under 14% of which are singletons, and roughly 18% rests with the top ten. The specimen comprised PBMCs, sampled on the day of the first yellow fever vaccination. These receptors all come from a man between 18 and 29 years old who received the YFV17D yellow fever vaccine. The CDR3 runs from the conserved cysteine through the conserved F or W. The order of the fields is D gene, V gene, clone size, J gene, CDR3 length, CDR3 protein, CDR3 DNA. D genes are given only for firm matches. Clone size, where shown, is once, few, many, or a class for clones that have expanded.

>TRBD2|TRBV4-1|once|TRBJ2-5|16
CASSQDLGLVPETQYF
TGCGCCAGCAGCCAGGACCTGGGACTAGTACCCGAGACCCAGTACTTC
>-|TRBV9|-|TRBJ1-1|15
CASSSQSGGFAEAFF
TGTGCCAGCAGCTCCCAATCCGGGGGGTTTGCTGAAGCTTTCTTT
>TRBD1|TRBV6-6|-|TRBJ1-2|12
CASSWTGYGYTF
TGTGCCAGCAGTTGGACAGGCTATGGCTACACCTTC
>-|TRBV25-1|few|TRBJ2-1|14
CASSMDIMGNEQFF
TGTGCCAGCAGCATGGACATCATGGGTAATGAGCAGTTCTTC
>TRBD1|TRBV7-9|few|TRBJ1-4|15
CASSSRTGRTEKLFF
TGTGCCAGCAGCTCCCGGACAGGGCGAACAGAAAAACTGTTTTTT
>-|TRBV12-3/TRBV12-4|few|TRBJ2-5|14
CASSLEGSTETQYF
TGTGCCAGCAGTTTAGAGGGTAGCACGGAGACCCAGTACTTC
>TRBD1|TRBV20-1|-|TRBJ2-5|17
CSARASRDRGHQETQYF
TGCAGTGCTAGAGCCAGCCGGGACAGGGGTCACCAAGAGACCCAGTACTTC
>-|TRBV20-1|-|TRBJ2-7|14
CSARAWSRVNGQYF
TGCAGTGCTAGAGCCTGGTCGCGGGTCAACGGGCAGTACTTC
>TRBD2|TRBV29-1|few|TRBJ2-3|14
CSVAIGGLKNTQYF
TGCAGCGTTGCAATCGGGGGACTAAAAAATACGCAGTATTTT
>-|TRBV11-2|few|TRBJ2-1|14
CATARGRPYNEQFF
TGTGCCACCGCCAGGGGTAGGCCCTACAATGAGCAGTTCTTC
>TRBD1|TRBV3-1|few|TRBJ2-7|13
CASSKQGAFEQYF
TGTGCCAGCAGCAAACAGGGGGCGTTTGAGCAGTACTTC
>TRBD2|TRBV27|few|TRBJ2-3|15
CASSSPGGVTDTQYF
TGTGCCAGCAGTTCCCCCGGGGGGGTTACAGATACGCAGTATTTT
>TRBD1|TRBV10-1|-|TRBJ2-7|13
CASSPGQGGEQYF
TGCGCCAGCAGTCCGGGACAGGGAGGCGAGCAGTACTTC
>-|TRBV29-1|medium-sized|TRBJ2-5|11
CSVWIQETQYF
TGCAGCGTTTGGATCCAAGAGACCCAGTACTTC
>-|TRBV15|-|TRBJ2-1|14
CATSRAGLYNEQFF
TGTGCCACCAGCAGAGCCGGGCTCTACAATGAGCAGTTCTTC
>TRBD1|TRBV19|few|TRBJ2-7|15
CASSAGQGASYEQYF
TGTGCCAGTAGTGCAGGACAGGGGGCTTCCTACGAGCAGTACTTC
>-|TRBV20-1|many|TRBJ2-7|13
CSAANTISYEQYF
TGCAGTGCCGCCAACACGATCTCCTACGAGCAGTACTTC
>-|TRBV27|few|TRBJ1-1|10
CASRGGRDFF
TGTGCCAGCAGAGGGGGGAGGGATTTCTTT
>TRBD1|TRBV5-5|many|TRBJ2-5|14
CASSSGQLQETQYF
TGTGCCAGCAGCTCGGGACAGCTGCAAGAGACCCAGTACTTC
>-|TRBV6-1|-|TRBJ1-4|10
CASRDEKLFF
TGTGCCAGCAGGGATGAAAAACTGTTTTTT
>-|TRBV28|-|TRBJ2-3|12
CASKGDTDTQYF
TGTGCCAGCAAAGGGGACACAGATACGCAGTATTTT
>-|TRBV7-2|many|TRBJ1-1|15
CASSGRFGMNTEAFF
TGTGCCAGCAGCGGCAGGTTTGGCATGAACACTGAAGCTTTCTTT
>-|TRBV12-5|many|TRBJ2-7|11
CASGSEYEQYF
TGTGCTAGTGGTTCGGAGTACGAGCAGTACTTC
>-|TRBV19|-|TRBJ1-1|13
CASSMLLDGEAFF
TGTGCCAGTAGTATGCTCCTGGACGGGGAAGCTTTCTTT
>-|TRBV18|few|TRBJ2-2|18
CASSSMGLEAGNTGELFF
TGTGCCAGCTCATCAATGGGACTTGAAGCCGGGAACACCGGGGAGCTGTTTTTT
>TRBD2|TRBV20-1|-|TRBJ2-2|16
CCARDGLAGDTGELFF
TGCTGCGCTAGAGATGGACTAGCGGGGGACACCGGGGAGCTGTTTTTT
>TRBD2|TRBV6-1|few|TRBJ2-5|15
CASSESGGRRETQYF
TGTGCCAGCAGTGAATCGGGGGGTCGCCGCGAGACCCAGTACTTC
>TRBD2|TRBV3-1|many|TRBJ2-5|14
CASSTSGVQETQYF
TGTGCCAGCAGCACTAGCGGGGTTCAAGAGACCCAGTACTTC
>TRBD2|TRBV27|-|TRBJ2-2|17
CASSPPRAGGLLGELFF
TGTGCCAGCAGTCCGCCCAGAGCGGGGGGGCTGTTAGGGGAGCTGTTTTTT
>-|TRBV10-3|-|TRBJ2-7|14
CAISEWGLGNEQYF
TGTGCCATCAGTGAGTGGGGACTTGGGAACGAGCAGTACTTC
>-|TRBV12-5|-|TRBJ1-5|12
CASGYKDQPQHF
TGTGCTAGTGGCTACAAGGATCAGCCCCAGCATTTT
>-|TRBV12-3/TRBV12-4|-|TRBJ1-3|17
CASRVTGSQISGNTIYF
TGTGCCAGCAGAGTAACAGGGAGCCAAATCTCTGGAAACACCATATATTTT
>-|TRBV15|few|TRBJ2-1|15
CATSRDPAAPNEQFF
TGTGCCACCAGCAGAGACCCCGCCGCTCCTAATGAGCAGTTCTTC
>-|TRBV5-6|-|TRBJ1-1|16
CASSFYGQGLNTEAFF
TGTGCCAGCAGCTTTTATGGGCAGGGCCTGAACACTGAAGCTTTCTTT
>TRBD1|TRBV4-1|-|TRBJ2-3|16
CASSVRRDRDTDTQYF
TGCGCCAGCAGCGTCCGGCGGGACAGGGACACAGATACGCAGTATTTT
>TRBD1|TRBV10-3|-|TRBJ2-2|15
CAIAEGTGDVGELFF
TGTGCCATAGCTGAGGGGACAGGGGACGTCGGGGAGCTGTTTTTT
>TRBD2|TRBV20-1|few|TRBJ2-3|16
CSARDLTSGARDTQYF
TGCAGTGCTAGAGATTTGACTAGCGGGGCTAGAGATACGCAGTATTTT
>-|TRBV7-9|-|TRBJ1-5|14
CASTGQASNQPQHF
TGTGCCAGCACCGGCCAAGCCTCCAATCAGCCCCAGCATTTT
>TRBD1|TRBV13|-|TRBJ1-6|14
CASSLGQGRSPLHF
TGTGCCAGCAGCCTTGGACAGGGTCGATCACCCCTCCACTTT
>TRBD1|TRBV28|few|TRBJ1-2|13
CAAETGGFHGYTF
TGTGCCGCAGAGACAGGGGGCTTTCATGGCTACACCTTC
>-|TRBV7-2|-|TRBJ1-4|14
CASSPLTRNEKLFF
TGTGCCAGCAGCCCTCTAACGCGTAATGAAAAACTGTTTTTT
>TRBD1|TRBV4-1|many|TRBJ1-4|15
CASSQENRGFEKLFF
TGCGCCAGCAGCCAAGAAAACAGGGGTTTTGAAAAACTGTTTTTT
>TRBD1|TRBV11-2|few|TRBJ1-2|18
CASRSRTGGDFSNYGYTF
TGTGCCAGCAGGTCTCGGACAGGGGGGGACTTTTCTAACTATGGCTACACCTTC
>TRBD1|TRBV4-1|-|TRBJ1-5|14
CASSQSTGYQPQHF
TGCGCCAGCAGCCAGTCGACAGGGTATCAGCCCCAGCATTTT
>-|TRBV4-1|-|TRBJ2-1|14
CASSQEADYNEQFF
TGCGCCAGCAGCCAAGAGGCGGATTACAATGAGCAGTTCTTC
>-|TRBV5-4|-|TRBJ2-5|14
CASSAPDRGETQYF
TGTGCCAGCAGCGCACCCGACAGAGGGGAGACCCAGTACTTC
>-|TRBV5-4|-|TRBJ2-3|15
CASSLDVGRGNTQYF
TGTGCCAGCAGCTTGGACGTGGGTAGGGGGAATACGCAGTATTTT
>TRBD1|TRBV5-1|few|TRBJ2-1|14
CASSGQGRDNEQFF
TGCGCCAGCAGTGGACAGGGTAGGGACAATGAGCAGTTCTTC
>TRBD2|TRBV5-1|-|TRBJ2-5|16
CASSLRPSGGVQTQYF
TGCGCCAGCAGCTTGCGCCCTAGCGGGGGAGTCCAGACCCAGTACTTC
>-|TRBV20-1|many|TRBJ2-1|15
CSANSPRSESNEQFF
TGCAGTGCTAACAGCCCCAGGTCGGAATCGAATGAGCAGTTCTTC
>TRBD1|TRBV7-6|few|TRBJ1-1|15
CASSLPGQGHTEAFF
TGTGCCAGCAGCCTTCCGGGACAGGGGCACACTGAAGCTTTCTTT
>TRBD1|TRBV10-3|many|TRBJ2-1|15
CAISRGQVNRDEQFF
TGTGCCATCAGTCGGGGACAGGTTAATCGGGATGAGCAGTTCTTC
>-|TRBV29-1|few|TRBJ1-1|10
CSGASTEAFF
TGCAGCGGGGCGAGCACTGAAGCTTTCTTT
>-|TRBV2|-|TRBJ2-2|13
CASRYQSGGELFF
TGTGCCAGCAGATACCAATCCGGCGGGGAGCTGTTTTTT
>TRBD2|TRBV24-1|many|TRBJ2-1|15
CATSGTSGGGREQFF
TGTGCCACAAGCGGGACTAGCGGGGGGGGGCGTGAGCAGTTCTTC
>-|TRBV9|few|TRBJ2-6|15
CASSDRFSGANVLTF
TGTGCCAGCAGCGACAGATTCTCTGGGGCCAACGTCCTGACTTTC